These 26 T cell receptor beta chains originate from one sample sequenced in a study of T cell changes during pregnancy in multiple sclerosis. Data came from immunoSEQ multiplex PCR; TCRdb stores just in-frame clones and leaves some out. The sample lists tens of thousands of clones; roughly 94% were seen once. Sequenced material: CD8+ T cells from peripheral blood mononuclear cells, taken before pregnancy. The receptors were sampled from a female donor with multiple sclerosis, enrolled in a pregnancy study.

The J gene is TRBJ2-5, the V gene TRBV27; 7 nucleotides line up with TRBD1. Germline CDR1 is MNHEY and CDR2 is SMNVEV (reference sequence). The V and J ends lost 5 bases and 5 bases, in that order; junction bases with no gene match: 8. The length of the CDR3 is 14 residues. CDR3 sequence (DNA): TGTGCCAGCAGTACCAGGGGGAGCTCCGAGACCCAGTACTTC. Protein product: CASSTRGSSETQYF.

This chain's CDR3 is CASSLGPGQGSYEQYF. DNA for the CDR3: TGCGCCAGCAGCTTGGGGCCTGGACAGGGGTCCTACGAGCAGTACTTC. V is TRBV5-1 and J is TRBJ2-7; 9 nucleotides line up with TRBD1. Germline V CDR1 and CDR2: SGHRS, YFSETQ. CDR3 length: 16 amino acids. Losses at the gene ends were 0 bases for V and 1 base for J; bases not matched to a gene: 5.

The rearrangement uses TRBV5-4 and TRBJ2-3, with 8 bases aligning to TRBD2. The germline gives CDR1 SGHNT, CDR2 YYREEE (reference sequence). The CDR3 spans 15 residues. Germline trimming cut 0 bases from V and 4 bases from J; bases unmatched to any gene: 4. CDR3 in amino acids: CASSLVVAGSDTQYF. The DNA for the CDR3 is TGTGCCAGCAGCTTGGTGGTAGCGGGATCAGATACGCAGTATTTT.

The chain links TRBV27 to TRBJ2-3, with TRBD2 as a possible D gene (6 bases). CDR3 length: 14 amino acids. V lost 4 bases, J lost 2 bases, and 10 bases lay in between. CDR1 is MNHEY and CDR2 is SMNVEV in the germline V gene (reference sequence). The CDR3 loop reads CASSSGTPTDTQYF. The CDR3 DNA reads TGTGCCAGCAGTTCCGGGACTCCCACAGATACGCAGTATTTT.

This chain joins TRBV6-6 and TRBJ1-3, with 8 bases fitting TRBD1. V was clipped by 6 bases and J by 3 bases; unmatched bases: 1. Germline V gene lookup returns CDR1 MNHNY and CDR2 SVGAGI (reference sequence). The CDR3 is 13 residues long. This CDR3 reads CASSTGGGNTIYF. CDR3 bases: TGTGCCAGCAGCACAGGGGGTGGAAACACCATATATTTT.

The chain links TRBV7-9 to TRBJ2-7; 8 bases are a match to TRBD1. The CDR3 covers 15 residues. V lost 5 bases and J lost 4; bases outside the gene matches: 10. The germline CDR1 and CDR2 sequences are SEHNR and FQNEAQ (reference sequence). The CDR3 here is CASSRPQGAFYEQYF. CDR3 coding DNA: TGTGCCAGCAGCCGACCGCAGGGGGCATTTTACGAGCAGTACTTC.

The rearrangement uses TRBV18 and TRBJ1-1; 9 bases match TRBD1. There are 16 residues in the CDR3. In germline, CDR1 is KGHSH, CDR2 LQKENI. Trimming removed 4 bases from V and 0 bases from J; junction bases left unmatched: 6. Here the CDR3 DNA reads TGTGCCAGCTCACTAGGGACAGGGACAATGAACACTGAAGCTTTCTTT. It codes for CASSLGTGTMNTEAFF.

The rearrangement links TRBV6-6 to TRBJ2-3; a weak D match, TRBD1 (5 bases). In germline, CDR1 is MNHNY, CDR2 SVGAGI (reference sequence). Trimming stripped 5 bases from V and 0 bases from J, with 15 bases between. CDR3 length: 16 amino acids. The DNA of the CDR3 is TGTGCCAGCAGTCCCCGGACATTTTCTAGCACAGATACGCAGTATTTT. This encodes CASSPRTFSSTDTQYF.

The chain employs TRBV9 and TRBJ2-2; TRBD1 matches at 7 bases. With 4 bases clipped from V and 1 base from J, the junction kept 4 bases outside the gene matches. Germline V CDR1 and CDR2: SGDLS, YYNGEE. CDR3 length: 15 residues. The CDR3 reads CASSLGQMNTGELFF. The DNA of the CDR3 is TGTGCCAGCAGCTTGGGACAGATGAACACCGGGGAGCTGTTTTTT.

The chain carries TRBV4-2 and TRBJ1-5, with D perhaps matching TRBD1 (5 bases). The germline CDR1 and CDR2 sequences are LGHNA and YNFKEQ. V shed 1 base and J shed 3 bases, with 16 bases lying between them. The CDR3 is made up of 17 amino acids. The CDR3 here is CASSQAMAGQPNQPQHF. The CDR3, as DNA: TGTGCCAGCAGCCAAGCAATGGCAGGGCAGCCCAATCAGCCCCAGCATTTT.

V is TRBV5-6 and J is TRBJ1-2; 8 positions match TRBD1. The germline V gene has CDR1 SGHDT and CDR2 YYEEEE. CDR3 size: 14 residues. Losses at the gene ends were 3 bases for V and 5 bases for J; bases not matched to a gene: 6. In DNA, the CDR3 is TGTGCCAGCAGCTGGGGGACAGGTAGTTATGGCTACACCTTC. Protein: CASSWGTGSYGYTF.

The rearrangement joins TRBV5-1 to TRBJ2-2, with TRBD2 matching over 8 bases. Germline loops: CDR1 SGHRS, CDR2 YFSETQ. This CDR3 has 17 amino acids. The ends lost 1 base at V and 3 bases at J; junction bases unmatched: 8. The chain's CDR3 is CASSLSQAGDDTGELFF. The DNA for the CDR3 is TGCGCCAGCAGCTTGTCCCAAGCGGGAGACGACACCGGGGAGCTGTTTTTT.

The chain has TRBV28 and TRBJ2-1; possibly TRBD2 for D (5 bases). CDR1 MDHEN and CDR2 SYDVKM come from the germline V gene. Trimming cost V 7 bases and J 1 base, with 14 bases left between them. The CDR3 sequence is 15 residues long. The CDR3 protein is CASTRRPGSYNEQFF. The CDR3 nucleotides are TGTGCCAGCACTCGGAGGCCCGGATCCTACAATGAGCAGTTCTTC.

The chain is built from TRBV28 and TRBJ2-5; the D gene is possibly TRBD1 (5 bases). This CDR3 has 15 amino acids. V lost 1 base and J 1 base, leaving 10 bases between the germline ends. Germline CDR1 is MDHEN and CDR2 is SYDVKM. This CDR3 is CASSLSVDTQETQYF. DNA of the CDR3: TGTGCCAGCAGTTTATCTGTGGACACCCAAGAGACCCAGTACTTC.

This chain uses TRBV28 with TRBJ1-5, with D possibly TRBD1 on 6 matching bases. The CDR3 sequence is 14 residues long. The V gene's germline CDR1 is MDHEN and CDR2 SYDVKM. V was clipped by 5 bases and J by 1 base, with 9 bases between them. CDR3 coding DNA: TGTGCCAGCAGTACTCAGGGGAGCAATCAGCCCCAGCATTTT. Its protein is CASSTQGSNQPQHF.

This clone was detected only a few times. The chain couples TRBV6-1 to TRBJ2-7, with D uncertain. The V and J ends lost 7 bases and 6 bases respectively, with 10 bases between them. Looked up from germline, CDR1 is MNHNS and CDR2 is SASEGT. The CDR3 covers 11 residues. The CDR3 nucleotides are TGTGCCAGCACTTCTGACTCCGAGCAGTACTTC. This codes for CASTSDSEQYF.

This sequence joins TRBV27 and TRBJ2-3; the D gene is possibly TRBD1 (5 bases). The germline CDR1 and CDR2 sequences are MNHEY and SMNVEV (reference sequence). V lost 10 bases, J lost 2 bases, and 13 bases lay in between. The CDR3 is made up of 13 amino acids. The CDR3 DNA sequence: TGTGCCATCTGGAAGGGGAACACAGATACGCAGTATTTT. As protein: CAIWKGNTDTQYF.

The chain uses TRBV2 and TRBJ1-2, with TRBD1 matching over 8 bases. Germline loops: CDR1 SNHLY, CDR2 FYNNEI. The length of the CDR3 is 15 residues. V shed 8 bases and J 5 bases; nucleotides not matched to a gene: 13. The CDR3, as DNA: TGTGCCAGCCGTCAGGGGGCCGGGGGACAGTATGGCTACACCTTC. It is translated as CASRQGAGGQYGYTF.

J is TRBJ2-7 and V is TRBV27; possibly TRBD2 for D (5 bases). This CDR3 region has 14 residues. V dropped 5 bases and J dropped 0 bases, with 11 bases sitting between them. CDR1 is MNHEY and CDR2 is SMNVEV in the germline V gene (reference sequence). The CDR3 spells CASSSSVSSYEQYF. In nucleotides, the CDR3 is TGTGCCAGCAGTAGTAGCGTTAGCTCCTACGAGCAGTACTTC.

The V gene is TRBV6-4, the J gene TRBJ2-7, with 9 nucleotides matching TRBD2. Germline V CDR1 and CDR2: MRHNA, SNTAGT. V was clipped by 4 bases and J by 0 bases; unmatched bases: 4. The CDR3 loop spans 15 amino acids. The CDR3 protein is CASSVLAGASYEQYF. CDR3 nucleotides: TGTGCCAGCAGTGTTTTAGCGGGAGCCTCCTACGAGCAGTACTTC.

This chain links TRBV19 with TRBJ1-5; D might be TRBD1 (5 bases). Germline V gene data show CDR1 as LNHDA and CDR2 as SQIVND (reference sequence). The CDR3 runs to 14 residues. Trimming shortened V by 7 bases and J by 0 bases, and 10 bases separated the two germline ends. DNA for the CDR3: TGTGCCAGTATGGGCAGGGATAGCAATCAGCCCCAGCATTTT. Translating gives CASMGRDSNQPQHF.

The chain joins TRBV27 to TRBJ1-2; 7 nucleotides line up with TRBD1. The CDR3 is 15 amino acids. Germline V CDR1 and CDR2: MNHEY, SMNVEV (reference sequence). With V trimmed by 5 bases and J by 1 base, 7 bases remained unmatched. The CDR3 spells CASSEAGTVNYGYTF. DNA for the CDR3: TGTGCCAGCAGTGAAGCCGGGACAGTTAACTATGGCTACACCTTC.

The chain joins TRBV6-5 to TRBJ2-3, with 9 bases identical to TRBD2. Trimming at V came to 6 bases and at J to 2 bases, leaving 6 bases not matched to a gene. The germline gives CDR1 MNHEY, CDR2 SVGAGI. The CDR3 loop spans 15 amino acids. The CDR3 region has the DNA TGTGCCAGCAGCCCCGGACTAGCGCACACAGATACGCAGTATTTT. Its protein product is CASSPGLAHTDTQYF.

The chain uses TRBV14 and TRBJ2-1; 9 nucleotides line up with TRBD2. Germline V gene sequence: CDR1 SGHDN, CDR2 FVKESK. V lost 8 bases, J lost 7 bases, and 9 bases stayed unmatched. The CDR3 has 14 residues. CDR3: CASGAGLAVNEQFF. The DNA of the CDR3 is TGTGCCAGCGGAGCGGGACTAGCCGTTAATGAGCAGTTCTTC.

The rearrangement links TRBV5-8 to TRBJ2-1; 9 bases align to TRBD1. Trimming took 6 bases from V and 7 from J; bases not matched to a gene: 5. The CDR3 sequence is 13 residues long. In germline, CDR1 is SGHTS, CDR2 YDEGEE. The CDR3 spells CASTLQGANEQFF. Here the CDR3 DNA reads TGTGCCAGCACCCTACAGGGGGCGAATGAGCAGTTCTTC.

This rearrangement joins TRBV4-1 to TRBJ1-2; 7 positions match TRBD1. V gave up 0 bases and J gave up 4 bases; unmatched junction bases: 5. CDR1 and CDR2 from the germline V gene are MGHRA and YSYEKL. The CDR3 runs to 15 residues. CDR3 in DNA: TGCGCCAGCAGCCAAGATCCCCGGGACAGCTATGGCTACACCTTC. It translates to CASSQDPRDSYGYTF.